Listed below are T cell receptor beta chains from one sample, sequenced in a study of blood T cell repertoires in COVID-19. Assay: immunoSEQ multiplex PCR; the TCRdb copy retains only in-frame clones and omits some. The sample yields over 250,000 clones, 80% to 95% seen once. The sequencing input was peripheral blood. These receptors all stem from a woman aged 25 to 39 with COVID-19, enrolled during active disease. Both conserved end residues are part of each CDR3. The order of the fields is D gene, J gene, V gene, clone size, CDR3 protein, CDR3 DNA. D genes are given only for firm matches. A row's size may be missing; if present it is once, few, many or a size class.

>NA|TRBJ1-3|TRBV28|NA
CASIPRQGSAGNTIYF
TGTGCCAGCATCCCCCGCCAGGGATCCGCTGGAAACACCATATATTTT
>NA|TRBJ1-5|TRBV7-2|NA
CASSLDSVGRPQHF
TGTGCCAGCAGCTTAGACAGCGTGGGGCGGCCCCAGCATTTT
>TRBD1|TRBJ1-3|TRBV5-1|NA
CASSSGQGSSGNTIYF
TGCGCCAGCAGCTCGGGACAGGGGTCTTCTGGAAACACCATATATTTT
>NA|TRBJ2-7|TRBV28|NA
CASITGIRGSVHEQYF
TGTGCCAGCATTACAGGTATCAGGGGTAGTGTCCACGAGCAGTACTTC
>NA|TRBJ1-5|TRBV2|NA
CASRQGNQPQHF
TGTGCCAGCAGACAGGGCAATCAGCCCCAGCATTTT
>TRBD1|TRBJ1-5|TRBV18|NA
CASSPTVRGAGGNQLQHF
TGTGCCAGCTCACCAACGGTCCGCGGTGCAGGGGGCAATCAGCTCCAGCATTTT
>NA|TRBJ2-5|TRBV5-1|NA
CASSLGENQETQYF
TGCGCCAGCAGCTTGGGCGAGAACCAAGAGACCCAGTACTTC
>TRBD2|TRBJ2-3|TRBV19|NA
CASSMGGGTDTQYF
TGTGCCAGTAGTATGGGGGGGGGAACAGATACGCAGTATTTT
>TRBD1|TRBJ1-3|TRBV28|few
CASSPTGDNSGNTIYF
TGTGCCAGCAGTCCTACAGGGGACAACTCTGGAAACACCATATATTTT
>TRBD1|TRBJ2-7|TRBV29-1|NA
CSVVQGYSYEQYF
TGCAGCGTTGTACAGGGGTACTCCTACGAGCAGTACTTC
>TRBD1|TRBJ1-2|TRBV5-1|NA
CASSVQGANYGYTF
TGCGCCAGCAGCGTTCAGGGGGCTAACTATGGCTACACCTTC
>NA|TRBJ2-1|TRBV2|NA
CASNGPLRVDEQFF
TGTGCCAGCAATGGGCCTCTAAGAGTCGATGAGCAGTTCTTC